The clone carrying this TCR beta chain was counted a few times. As yet, its antigen is unknown. These data originate in a study of T cell responses to AZD1222 COVID-19 vaccine. In the study overall: Pooled in the analysis were second doses at about 4 or about 12 weeks. Study results and limitations: The donor group comprised mostly white British people and more females; the analysis possibly underestimated clonal diversity. Spike-specific TCR breadth rose after two AZD1222 doses, and depth rose as well. There were vaccine-associated CD4 TCRs across spike, dominant at 160-218 and 743-854.

The method was immunoSEQ multiplex PCR; TCRdb's version includes in-frame clones alone and lacks a portion of them. The data show 100,000 to 150,000 clones, approximately 85% seen once. V gave up 2 bases and J gave up 0 bases; unmatched junction bases: 0. The CDR3 runs to 15 residues. Germline CDR1 is SNHLY and CDR2 is FYNNEI. This TCR was sampled from an adult in good health. The sequencing used peripheral blood, collected on day 0 of AZD1222 vaccination. The chain combines TRBV2 with TRBJ2-1; TRBD2 matches 8 bases. CDR3: CASSELAGSYNEQFF. The CDR3 coding sequence is TGTGCCAGCAGTGAACTAGCGGGCTCCTACAATGAGCAGTTCTTC. The full variable domain, in which reference TRBV2 and TRBJ2-1 provide the parts outside the CDR3, is EPEVTQTPSHQVTQMGQEVILRCVPISNHLYFYWYRQILGQKVEFLVSFYNNEISEKSEIFDDQFSVERPDGSNFTLKIRSTKLEDSAMYFCASSELAGSYNEQFFGPGTRLTVL.